Following are 23 T cell receptor beta chains from one sample sequenced in a study of neurological immune-mediated disorders. Each CDR3 protein is one row after TCRdb ran MiXCR on the 5' RACE reads. This table has some 15,000 distinct CDR3 sequences, about 20% appearing once. Material for sequencing was PBMCs. Every receptor here comes from a man aged 50 to 60 in good health.

This clonotype rates as medium-sized. The rearrangement links TRBV5-1 to TRBJ2-1; 12 bases align to TRBD2. CDR1 is SGHRS and CDR2 is YFSETQ in the germline V gene. The CDR3 loop spans 15 amino acids. V lost 3 bases to trimming and J lost 6 bases; unmatched junction nucleotides: 4. CDR3 sequence (DNA): TGCGCCAGCAGCTCGCTAGCGGGAGGGATCAATGAGCAGTTCTTC. Its translation is CASSSLAGGINEQFF.

By frequency in the sample, this clonotype is medium-sized. The chain combines TRBV28 with TRBJ1-1; D ambiguous. This CDR3 region has 14 residues. Germline CDR1 is MDHEN and CDR2 is SYDVKM. Between the trimmed V and J ends, which lost 7 bases and 4 bases, there was a span of 16 bases. The CDR3: CASTQHISSTEAFF. As DNA, the CDR3 is TGTGCCAGCACCCAACATATATCCTCCACTGAAGCTTTCTTT.

This clonotype occurred many times. The genes are TRBV7-9 and TRBJ1-2; 11 bases align to TRBD1. Germline V gene lookup returns CDR1 SEHNR and CDR2 FQNEAQ (reference sequence). CDR3 length: 15 amino acids. The V gene end was trimmed by 4 bases and the J gene end by 4 bases; junction bases not matched to a gene: 5. CDR3 nucleotides: TGTGCCAGCAGCTCCCTGGACAGGGGGCGCTATGGCTACACCTTC. Residues: CASSSLDRGRYGYTF.

This clonotype was detected many times. The J gene is TRBJ2-1, the V gene TRBV7-2; D is perhaps TRBD2 (5 bases). The CDR3 contains 17 residues. From germline, CDR1 is SGHTA and CDR2 FQGNSA. The V end lost 5 bases, the J end lost 0 bases, and 17 bases lay between the germline ends. The CDR3: CASSLRTQPFSYNEQFF. In nucleotides, the CDR3 is TGTGCCAGCAGCCTAAGGACTCAACCATTCTCCTACAATGAGCAGTTCTTC.

This clonotype has ten or more counts. V is TRBV7-9 and J is TRBJ1-2, with D hard to call. Looked up from germline, CDR1 is SEHNR and CDR2 is FQNEAQ (reference sequence). The CDR3 runs 17 residues. V dropped 5 bases and J dropped 2 bases, with 21 bases sitting between them. The CDR3 spells CASSRGHFNRDNYGYTF. In nucleotides, the CDR3 is TGTGCCAGCAGCCGCGGCCATTTTAACCGTGACAACTATGGCTACACCTTC.

At least ten counts were recorded for this clonotype. The rearrangement links TRBV27 to TRBJ2-2, with unresolved D. Germline CDR1 MNHEY, CDR2 SMNVEV (reference sequence). The CDR3 has 16 amino acids. V lost 2 bases and J lost 2, with 12 bases in between. CDR3: CASSLITATNTGELFF. Here the CDR3 DNA reads TGTGCCAGCAGTTTAATCACAGCCACTAACACCGGGGAGCTGTTTTTT.

Only a few counts were recorded for this clonotype. The CDR3 is CASSQDGGVGTEAFF. In nucleotides, the CDR3 is TGTGCCAGCAGCCAAGACGGGGGAGTTGGCACTGAAGCTTTCTTT. The rearrangement links TRBV3-1 to TRBJ1-1, with a possible D match to TRBD1 (5 bases). The CDR3 totals 15 residues. Germline V gives CDR1 LGHDT, CDR2 YNNKEL (reference sequence). V was cut by 0 bases and J by 4 bases, with 12 bases left in between.

This clonotype appeared many times. CDR3 in DNA: TGTGCCAGCAGGGAAGCGAGCGGGAGGGCCCTATACAATGAGCAGTTCTTC. This translates into CASREASGRALYNEQFF. The V gene is TRBV28, the J gene TRBJ2-1; 10 bases are a match to TRBD2. The trim removed 6 bases at V and 4 bases at J, leaving 12 bases unmatched. The CDR3 is 17 amino acids. The germline gives CDR1 MDHEN, CDR2 SYDVKM.

This clonotype was picked up many times. The rearrangement joins TRBV14 to TRBJ2-3; D is possibly TRBD2 (5 bases). This CDR3 comprises 15 residues. The V end was cut by 1 base, the J end by 0 bases, with 8 bases between. Germline CDR1 SGHDN, CDR2 FVKESK. Written as DNA, the CDR3 is TGTGCCAGCAGCCAAGGCGGCGGGAGCACAGATACGCAGTATTTT. Translated, it gives CASSQGGGSTDTQYF.

This clonotype was seen at least ten times. V and J are TRBV20-1 and TRBJ2-7; D might be TRBD1 (5 bases). V lost 1 base to trimming and J lost 4 bases, with 11 bases between them. CDR1 is DFQATT, CDR2 SNEGSKA, per germline (reference sequence). The CDR3 contains 13 residues. CDR3 coding DNA: TGCAGTGCTAGAGTTGGCAGGGAATACGAGCAGTACTTC. It translates to CSARVGREYEQYF.

This clonotype is categorized as medium-sized (0.01 to 0.1%). The chain has TRBV20-1 and TRBJ2-1; 8 bases match TRBD1. The V and J ends lost 3 bases and 7 bases, in that order; junction bases with no gene match: 11. Germline V lookup: CDR1 DFQATT, CDR2 SNEGSKA (reference sequence). The CDR3 length is 15 residues. CDR3 DNA sequence: TGCAGTGCTAGCCTTGGCCAGGGGGCGGTGAATGAGCAGTTCTTC. Translated: CSASLGQGAVNEQFF.

Ten or more counts support this clonotype. The V and J genes are TRBV7-8 and TRBJ1-5; D remains unclear. The V gene's germline CDR1 is SGHVS and CDR2 FQNEAQ. The CDR3 runs to 15 residues. V was trimmed by 4 bases and J by 0 bases, leaving 10 bases between them. For the CDR3, the DNA is TGTGCCAGCAGCTCCTACGAGGGTAGCAATCAGCCCCAGCATTTT. Translation: CASSSYEGSNQPQHF. Looking up the rest from reference TRBV7-8 and TRBJ1-5 gives the full variable domain: GAGVSQSPRYKVAKRGQDVALRCDPISGHVSLFWYQQALGQGPEFLTYFQNEAQLDKSGLPSDRFFAERPEGSVSTLKIQRTQQEDSAVYLCASSSYEGSNQPQHFGDGTRLSIL.

The rearrangement uses TRBV7-2 and TRBJ2-2, with TRBD2 matching 11 bases. Germline lookup yields CDR1 SGHTA and CDR2 FQGNSA. The J segment lost 6 bases and the V segment lost 0 bases, leaving 3 bases of the junction unmatched. The CDR3 covers 16 residues. The chain's CDR3 is CASSLAGTSGPGELFF. The CDR3 DNA reads as TGTGCCAGCAGCTTAGCAGGGACTAGCGGCCCCGGGGAGCTGTTTTTT.

CDR3 DNA sequence: TGCAGTGCTAGAGAAATTGTAAGGACGCCCGGGGAGCTGTTTTTT. Protein: CSAREIVRTPGELFF. This sequence joins TRBV20-1 and TRBJ2-2, with D unresolved. The CDR3 runs 15 residues. Germline values: CDR1 DFQATT, CDR2 SNEGSKA (reference sequence). Deletions cut 0 bases from V and 6 bases from J, with 14 bases between.

This rearrangement joins TRBV6-5 to TRBJ2-1, with a possible D match to TRBD2 (6 bases). Trimming removed 2 bases at V and 8 bases at J, with 22 bases between. The germline V gene encodes CDR1 MNHEY and CDR2 SVGAGI. The CDR3 is 17 amino acids. In DNA form, the CDR3 reads TGTGCCAGCAGTTACGGGGGGTGGGAAAAGGAGGGTGATGAGCAGTTCTTC. Translating gives CASSYGGWEKEGDEQFF.

There are many counts of this clonotype. J is TRBJ2-2 and V is TRBV5-1, with 12 bases matching TRBD2. The junction had 7 bases not matched to a gene; V was cut back by 4 bases and J by 6 bases. The CDR3 has 16 residues. CDR1 and CDR2 from the germline V gene are SGHRS and YFSETQ. The DNA of the CDR3 is TGCGCCAGCAGCCAGACTAGCGGGAGAGTATCCGGGGAGCTGTTTTTT. This sequence encodes CASSQTSGRVSGELFF.

By share of the sample, this clonotype is medium-sized (0.01 to 0.1%). CDR3 loop: CASSLTSGVPQETQYF. As DNA, the CDR3 is TGTGCCAGCAGCTTAACTAGCGGGGTCCCGCAAGAGACCCAGTACTTC. V is TRBV7-2 and J is TRBJ2-5; 10 bases match TRBD2. Looked up from germline, CDR1 is SGHTA and CDR2 is FQGNSA. This CDR3 region has 16 residues. The J segment lost 2 bases and the V segment lost 2 bases, leaving 5 bases of the junction unmatched. Full variable domain (remainder filled in from reference TRBV7-2 and TRBJ2-5): GAGVSQSPSNKVTEKGKDVELRCDPISGHTALYWYRQSLGQGLEFLIYFQGNSAPDKSGLPSDRFSAERTGGSVSTLTIQRTQQEDSAVYLCASSLTSGVPQETQYFGPGTRLLVL.

V usage is TRBV7-9 and J usage is TRBJ2-3; no clear D gene. This CDR3 contains 14 residues. V lost 5 bases and J lost 8, with 17 bases in between. Germline CDR1 reads SEHNR; CDR2 reads FQNEAQ (reference sequence). The CDR3 reads CASSIEQTVGTQYF. The CDR3 nucleotides are TGTGCCAGCAGCATAGAACAGACGGTTGGTACGCAGTATTTT.

This clonotype was detected ten times or more. This chain uses TRBV12-3 or TRBV12-4 with TRBJ1-2; D is perhaps TRBD1 (6 bases). The CDR3 contains 13 residues. Trimming stripped 6 bases from V and 5 bases from J, with 13 bases between. CDR3 sequence: CASRTDSGYGYTF. The CDR3, as DNA: TGTGCCAGCAGAACGGACAGCGGTTATGGCTACACCTTC.

In its sample, this clonotype was seen many times. The chain recombines TRBV20-1 with TRBJ2-1; D is ambiguous. From germline, CDR1 is DFQATT and CDR2 SNEGSKA (reference sequence). The CDR3 covers 16 residues. The V gene lost 0 bases and the J gene lost 0 bases, with 12 bases spanning the gap. The CDR3 region is CSARDLSGSSYNEQFF. DNA of the CDR3: TGCAGTGCTAGAGATCTGTCCGGCAGCTCCTACAATGAGCAGTTCTTC.

This clonotype was counted many times. This chain connects TRBV20-1 to TRBJ2-1, with 9 bases identical to TRBD2. Per the germline V gene, CDR1 is DFQATT and CDR2 is SNEGSKA (reference sequence). The CDR3 is made up of 16 amino acids. The trim removed 6 bases at V and 4 bases at J, leaving 13 bases unmatched. CDR3 nucleotides: TGCAGTGCACCGGTCTCTAGCGGGGTCGTTTACAATGAGCAGTTCTTC. This codes for CSAPVSSGVVYNEQFF.

At least ten counts were recorded for this clonotype. This chain links TRBV5-1 with TRBJ2-2; no clear D gene. Trimming removed 4 bases at V and 7 bases at J, with 26 bases between. Germline-derived CDR1 and CDR2 are SGHRS and YFSETQ. There are 18 residues in the CDR3. The CDR3: CASSQPPRGDKRIGELFF. CDR3 in DNA: TGCGCCAGCAGCCAACCCCCCCGAGGAGATAAAAGGATCGGGGAGCTGTTTTTT.

By share, this clonotype counts as medium-sized. This CDR3 is CSVEVYMNTEAFF. The CDR3 nucleotides are TGCAGCGTTGAGGTCTACATGAACACTGAAGCTTTCTTT. The J gene is TRBJ1-1, the V gene TRBV29-1; D unresolved. The CDR3 is 13 residues long. Trimming shortened V by 3 bases and J by 0 bases, and 8 bases separated the two germline ends. Per germline, CDR1 SQVTM and CDR2 ANQGSEA.